Below are 24 T cell receptor beta chains sequenced from a single sample in a study of T cell changes during pregnancy in multiple sclerosis. TCRdb's copy holds only in-frame clones and misses some; the assay was immunoSEQ multiplex PCR. The data show tens of thousands of clones, around nine tenths seen once. The specimen was CD4+ T cells from peripheral blood mononuclear cells, collected in the first trimester of pregnancy. Every receptor here comes from a female donor in good health, enrolled as a control in a pregnancy study.

By sample fraction, this clone is medium-sized. This chain connects TRBV18 to TRBJ1-1, with 8 positions matching TRBD1. The CDR3 extends over 16 amino acids. Germline lookup yields CDR1 KGHSH and CDR2 LQKENI. V shed 3 bases and J 3 bases; nucleotides not matched to a gene: 9. In nucleotides, the CDR3 is TGTGCCAGCTCACCGGGGACAGGCCTCAGGGACACTGAAGCTTTCTTT. Translating gives CASSPGTGLRDTEAFF.

The chain employs TRBV28 and TRBJ1-3; D is ambiguous. Germline CDR1 and CDR2: MDHEN and SYDVKM. V lost 2 bases and J 0 bases, leaving 11 bases between the germline ends. The CDR3 runs to 16 residues. The CDR3 sequence: CASSLELGVSGNTIYF. CDR3 sequence (DNA): TGTGCCAGCAGTTTAGAACTAGGAGTCTCTGGAAACACCATATATTTT.

The chain combines TRBV6-1 with TRBJ1-1; D remains ambiguous. From germline, CDR1 is MNHNS and CDR2 SASEGT. Trimming pared 1 base from V and 2 bases from J, leaving 8 bases between. The CDR3 length is 14 residues. The chain's CDR3 is CASSEGNSNTEAFF. The CDR3 bases are TGTGCCAGCAGTGAAGGGAACAGCAACACTGAAGCTTTCTTT.

The V call is TRBV6-4, the J call TRBJ1-1; 8 bases are shared with TRBD1. Germline V CDR1 and CDR2: MRHNA, SNTAGT. The CDR3 covers 14 residues. V shed 2 bases, J shed 7 bases, and the junction held 6 bases outside the gene matches. CDR3 sequence reads: CASSDADRAREAFF. The CDR3, as DNA: TGTGCCAGCAGTGACGCGGACAGGGCCCGTGAAGCTTTCTTT.

The genes are TRBV4-2 and TRBJ2-6; TRBD1 matches at 10 bases. V lost 3 bases and J lost 9; bases outside the gene matches: 8. Germline V gene data show CDR1 as LGHNA and CDR2 as YNFKEQ. The CDR3 length is 16 residues. CDR3 in amino acids: CASSQVGQGENNVLTF. For the CDR3, the DNA is TGTGCCAGCAGCCAGGTAGGACAGGGGGAGAACAACGTCCTGACTTTC.

The chain employs TRBV27 and TRBJ2-5; D gene unclear. The CDR3 spans 13 residues. Looked up from germline, CDR1 is MNHEY and CDR2 is SMNVEV (reference sequence). The V end was cut by 5 bases, the J end by 5 bases, with 12 bases between. In DNA, the CDR3 is TGTGCCAGCAGTCCTCTAGGCTGGGAGACCCAGTACTTC. This translates into CASSPLGWETQYF.

The genes are TRBV5-1 and TRBJ2-2; TRBD2 aligns across 12 bases. Germline CDR1 is SGHRS and CDR2 is YFSETQ. The CDR3 spans 16 residues. V trimming: 6 bases; J trimming: 1 base; junction bases outside the gene matches: 4. CDR3 loop: CASTLTSGGNTGELFF. DNA for the CDR3: TGCGCCAGCACCCTGACTAGCGGGGGGAACACCGGGGAGCTGTTTTTT.

This chain's CDR3 is CASSETGSRGSLAKNIQYF. The CDR3 bases are TGTGCCAGTAGTGAAACAGGGAGCAGGGGCTCTTTAGCCAAAAACATTCAGTACTTC. This rearrangement joins TRBV19 to TRBJ2-4; tentatively, D is TRBD1 (6 bases). Germline V gives CDR1 LNHDA, CDR2 SQIVND (reference sequence). Trimming removed 5 bases at V and 0 bases at J, with 23 bases between. The CDR3 sequence is 19 residues long.

J is TRBJ1-1 and V is TRBV6-6; D call uncertain. Germline-derived CDR1 and CDR2 are MNHNY and SVGAGI (reference sequence). CDR3 length: 13 amino acids. V was cut by 2 bases and J by 1 base, with 5 bases left in between. CDR3 residues: CASSYEGNTEAFF. Here the CDR3 DNA reads TGTGCCAGCAGTTACGAGGGGAACACTGAAGCTTTCTTT.

The chain employs TRBV11-2 and TRBJ2-5, with 12 bases lining up with TRBD2. J was trimmed by 2 bases and V by 2 bases; bases with no gene match: 3. CDR1 is SGHAT, CDR2 FQNNGV, per germline. The CDR3 sequence is 16 residues long. Here the CDR3 reads CASSLSLAGGQETQYF. In DNA form, the CDR3 reads TGTGCCAGCAGCTTAAGCCTAGCGGGGGGGCAAGAGACCCAGTACTTC. Drawing the rest from reference TRBV11-2 and TRBJ2-5, the complete variable domain is EAGVAQSPRYKIIEKRQSVAFWCNPISGHATLYWYQQILGQGPKLLIQFQNNGVVDDSQLPKDRFSAERLKGVDSTLKIQPAKLEDSAVYLCASSLSLAGGQETQYFGPGTRLLVL.

The chain has TRBV5-6 and TRBJ1-5, with D perhaps matching TRBD1 (5 bases). Trimming stripped 1 base from V and 2 bases from J, with 16 bases between. This CDR3 is built from 17 residues. Germline V gene sequence: CDR1 SGHDT, CDR2 YYEEEE. The CDR3 sequence is CASSLSQGGSGNQPQHF. The CDR3, as DNA: TGTGCCAGCAGCTTGAGTCAGGGAGGTTCTGGCAATCAGCCCCAGCATTTT. The entire variable domain, with the rest obtained from reference TRBV5-6 and TRBJ1-5, is as follows: DAGVTQSPTHLIKTRGQQVTLRCSPKSGHDTVSWYQQALGQGPQFIFQYYEEEERQRGNFPDRFSGHQFPNYSSELNVNALLLGDSALYLCASSLSQGGSGNQPQHFGDGTRLSIL.

V is TRBV19 and J is TRBJ1-5, with unresolved D. This CDR3 is 15 amino acids long. Germline CDR1 LNHDA, CDR2 SQIVND (reference sequence). Trimming shortened V by 5 bases and J by 4 bases, and 15 bases separated the two germline ends. The DNA for the CDR3 is TGTGCCAGTAGTGTCGGGAGGTCGCAAAATCAGCCCCAGCATTTT. Translating it yields CASSVGRSQNQPQHF.

V and J are TRBV7-3 and TRBJ1-1, with D unclear. Trimming pared 3 bases from V and 7 bases from J, leaving 6 bases between. The CDR3 runs to 11 residues. Germline CDR1 reads SGHTA; CDR2 reads FQGTGA. The CDR3 coding sequence is TGTGCCAGCAGCTTTTTTAATGAAGCTTTCTTT. Residues: CASSFFNEAFF.

The CDR3 protein is CASSTTSGGMYEQYF. The DNA for the CDR3 is TGTGCCAGCAGCACTACTAGCGGGGGGATGTACGAGCAGTACTTC. This chain connects TRBV28 to TRBJ2-7; 12 bases fit TRBD2. Germline V gives CDR1 MDHEN, CDR2 SYDVKM. Germline trimming cut 6 bases from V and 4 bases from J; bases unmatched to any gene: 7. The CDR3 is 15 amino acids.

This sequence joins TRBV7-3 and TRBJ2-1; 10 bases are a match to TRBD1. The trim removed 4 bases at V and 9 bases at J, leaving 9 bases unmatched. This CDR3 contains 15 residues. Germline V CDR1 and CDR2: SGHTA, FQGTGA. This CDR3 is CASSSTGGAEGEQFF. The CDR3 region has the DNA TGTGCCAGCAGCTCGACAGGGGGCGCGGAGGGTGAGCAGTTCTTC.

The chain combines TRBV19 with TRBJ1-2; D is uncertain. There are 11 residues in the CDR3. From germline, CDR1 is LNHDA and CDR2 SQIVND (reference sequence). The V and J ends lost 5 bases and 5 bases respectively, with 6 bases between them. The CDR3 sequence: CASSFGYGYTF. The CDR3 bases are TGTGCCAGTAGTTTCGGGTATGGCTACACCTTC.

The chain has TRBV4-1 and TRBJ1-3; D may be TRBD1 (5 bases). Germline values: CDR1 MGHRA, CDR2 YSYEKL. V dropped 1 base and J dropped 0 bases, with 10 bases sitting between them. CDR3 length: 16 amino acids. The CDR3 DNA reads TGCGCCAGCAGCCAAGGGCGCAGGGACTCTGGAAACACCATATATTTT. This codes for CASSQGRRDSGNTIYF.

The chain uses TRBV28 and TRBJ1-6, with D tentatively TRBD1 (5 bases). From germline, CDR1 is MDHEN and CDR2 SYDVKM. The V end was cut by 3 bases, the J end by 7 bases, with 13 bases between. The CDR3 is 15 residues long. The CDR3 here is CASSFGGGNNSPLHF. CDR3 bases: TGTGCCAGCAGTTTCGGGGGGGGGAACAATTCACCCCTCCACTTT.

This clone has more than one count but fewer than ten. The chain uses TRBV2 and TRBJ1-5, with D tentatively TRBD1 (5 bases). The CDR3 sequence is 14 residues long. Germline values: CDR1 SNHLY, CDR2 FYNNEI. V was cut by 6 bases and J by 0 bases, with 9 bases left in between. Written as DNA, the CDR3 is TGTGCCAGCAGCCAGGGATATAGCAATCAGCCCCAGCATTTT. Its protein product is CASSQGYSNQPQHF.

The chain employs TRBV4-3 and TRBJ2-1; TRBD1 might be the D (5 bases). CDR1 LGHNA and CDR2 YSLEER come from the germline V gene. Between the trimmed V and J ends, which lost 0 bases and 6 bases, there was a span of 15 bases. The CDR3 runs 16 residues. The CDR3 coding sequence is TGCGCCAGCAGCCAAGAGGGGCAAGGGTCTTTCAATGAGCAGTTCTTC. Translated: CASSQEGQGSFNEQFF.

The chain has TRBV25-1 and TRBJ2-4, with TRBD2 identical over 7 bases. Trimming removed 3 bases from V and 8 bases from J; junction bases left unmatched: 13. The CDR3 spans 16 residues. Looked up from germline, CDR1 is MGHDK and CDR2 is SYGVNS. The CDR3 loop is CASSDPQRGPGHIQYF. The CDR3 DNA reads as TGTGCCAGCAGTGATCCTCAGCGGGGACCAGGGCACATTCAGTACTTC.

The chain uses TRBV19 and TRBJ1-5, with D possibly matching TRBD1 (5 bases). V lost 9 bases, J lost 0 bases, and 12 bases lay in between. The CDR3 runs 14 residues. Germline assignment: CDR1 LNHDA and CDR2 SQIVND (reference sequence). CDR3 sequence (DNA): TGTGCCAGCAACAGGTGGAGTAGCAATCAGCCCCAGCATTTT. Translated, it gives CASNRWSSNQPQHF.

The rearrangement uses TRBV7-2 and TRBJ2-3; maybe TRBD2 (7 bases). V shed 6 bases and J shed 6 bases, with 28 bases lying between them. CDR1 is SGHTA, CDR2 FQGNSA, per germline. The CDR3 is 18 amino acids. CDR3 DNA sequence: TGTGCCAGCAGTCAACTGGGGGTGGGGCTAGGGGGGGCGGATACGCAGTATTTT. Translated, it gives CASSQLGVGLGGADTQYF.

J is TRBJ2-1 and V is TRBV7-2; 9 bases are shared with TRBD2. Germline trimming cut 4 bases from V and 7 bases from J; bases unmatched to any gene: 8. In germline, CDR1 is SGHTA, CDR2 FQGNSA. The CDR3 covers 15 residues. DNA for the CDR3: TGTGCCAGCAGCTCTTTCGCGGGGGGGGCGAATGAGCAGTTCTTC. Translating gives CASSSFAGGANEQFF.